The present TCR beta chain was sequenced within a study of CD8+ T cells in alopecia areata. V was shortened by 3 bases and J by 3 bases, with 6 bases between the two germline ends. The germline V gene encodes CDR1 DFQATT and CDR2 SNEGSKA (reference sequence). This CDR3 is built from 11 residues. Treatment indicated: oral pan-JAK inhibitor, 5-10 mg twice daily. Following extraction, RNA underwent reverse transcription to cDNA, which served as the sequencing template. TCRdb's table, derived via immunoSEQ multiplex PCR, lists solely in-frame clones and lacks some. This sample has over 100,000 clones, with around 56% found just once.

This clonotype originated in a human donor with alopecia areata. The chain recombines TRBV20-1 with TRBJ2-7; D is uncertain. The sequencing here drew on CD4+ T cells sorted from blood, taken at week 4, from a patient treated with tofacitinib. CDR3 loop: CSASGIYEQYF. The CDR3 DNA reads TGCAGTGCTAGTGGGATCTACGAGCAGTACTTC.